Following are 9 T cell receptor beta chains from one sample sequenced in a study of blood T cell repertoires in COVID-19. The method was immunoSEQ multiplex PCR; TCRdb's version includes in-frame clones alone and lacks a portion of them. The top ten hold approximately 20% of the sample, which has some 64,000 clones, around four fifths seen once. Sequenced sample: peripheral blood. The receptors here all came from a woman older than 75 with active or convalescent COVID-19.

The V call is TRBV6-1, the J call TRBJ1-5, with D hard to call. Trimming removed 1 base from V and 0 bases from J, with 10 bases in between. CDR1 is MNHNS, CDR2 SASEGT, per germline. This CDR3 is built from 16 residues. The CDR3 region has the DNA TGTGCCAGCAGTGAAGGCGGAAGCTATAGCAATCAGCCCCAGCATTTT. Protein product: CASSEGGSYSNQPQHF.

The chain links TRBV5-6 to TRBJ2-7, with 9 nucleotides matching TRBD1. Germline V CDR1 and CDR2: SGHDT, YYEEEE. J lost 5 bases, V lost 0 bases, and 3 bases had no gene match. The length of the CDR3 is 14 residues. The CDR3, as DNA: TGTGCCAGCAGCTTGGGGGACAGGGCACACGAGCAGTACTTC. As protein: CASSLGDRAHEQYF.

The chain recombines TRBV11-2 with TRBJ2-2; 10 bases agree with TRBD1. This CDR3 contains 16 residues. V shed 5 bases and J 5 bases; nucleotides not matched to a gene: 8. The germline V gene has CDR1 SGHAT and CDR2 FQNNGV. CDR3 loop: CASSSIGTGVTGELFF. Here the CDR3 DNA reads TGTGCCAGCAGCAGTATCGGGACAGGGGTTACCGGGGAGCTGTTTTTT.

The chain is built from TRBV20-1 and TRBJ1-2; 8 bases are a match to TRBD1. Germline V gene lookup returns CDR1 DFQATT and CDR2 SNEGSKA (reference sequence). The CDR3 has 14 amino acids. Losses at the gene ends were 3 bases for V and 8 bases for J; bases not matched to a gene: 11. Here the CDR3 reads CSASIWQGARGYTF. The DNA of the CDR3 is TGCAGTGCTAGTATCTGGCAGGGGGCTCGGGGCTACACCTTC.

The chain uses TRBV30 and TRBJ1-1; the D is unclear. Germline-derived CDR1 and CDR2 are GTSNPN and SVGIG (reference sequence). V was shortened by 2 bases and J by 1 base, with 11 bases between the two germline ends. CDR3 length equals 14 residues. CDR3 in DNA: TGTGCCTGGAGTAATAGCAATACGAACACTGAAGCTTTCTTT. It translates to CAWSNSNTNTEAFF.

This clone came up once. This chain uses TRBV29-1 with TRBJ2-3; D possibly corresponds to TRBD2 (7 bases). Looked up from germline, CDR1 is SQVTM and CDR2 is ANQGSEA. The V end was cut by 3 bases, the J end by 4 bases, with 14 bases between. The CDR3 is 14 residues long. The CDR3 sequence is CSVEGGAGADTQYF. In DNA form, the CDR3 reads TGCAGCGTTGAGGGGGGGGCTGGGGCAGATACGCAGTATTTT.

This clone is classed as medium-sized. CDR3 region: CASSQDPGGYYEQYF. The CDR3 DNA reads as TGTGCCAGCAGCCAAGATCCGGGGGGCTACTACGAGCAGTACTTC. The J gene is TRBJ2-7, the V gene TRBV14; weak D call: TRBD2 (7 bases). The V gene lost 0 bases and the J gene lost 3 bases, with 12 bases spanning the gap. Germline V gene lookup returns CDR1 SGHDN and CDR2 FVKESK. CDR3 size: 15 residues.

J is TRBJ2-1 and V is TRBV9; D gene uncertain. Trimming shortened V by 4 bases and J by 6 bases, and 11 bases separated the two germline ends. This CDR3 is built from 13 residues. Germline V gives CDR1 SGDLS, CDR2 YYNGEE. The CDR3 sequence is CASSPRLVNEQFF. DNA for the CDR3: TGTGCCAGCAGCCCCCGACTTGTCAATGAGCAGTTCTTC.

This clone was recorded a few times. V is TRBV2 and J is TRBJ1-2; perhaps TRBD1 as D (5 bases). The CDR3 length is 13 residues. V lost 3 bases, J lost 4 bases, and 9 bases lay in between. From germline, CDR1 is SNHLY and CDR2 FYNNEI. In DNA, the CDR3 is TGTGCCAGCAGTGATGAAGGGGTCTATGGCTACACCTTC. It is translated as CASSDEGVYGYTF. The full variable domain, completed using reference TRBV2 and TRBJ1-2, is EPEVTQTPSHQVTQMGQEVILRCVPISNHLYFYWYRQILGQKVEFLVSFYNNEISEKSEIFDDQFSVERPDGSNFTLKIRSTKLEDSAMYFCASSDEGVYGYTFGSGTRLTVV.